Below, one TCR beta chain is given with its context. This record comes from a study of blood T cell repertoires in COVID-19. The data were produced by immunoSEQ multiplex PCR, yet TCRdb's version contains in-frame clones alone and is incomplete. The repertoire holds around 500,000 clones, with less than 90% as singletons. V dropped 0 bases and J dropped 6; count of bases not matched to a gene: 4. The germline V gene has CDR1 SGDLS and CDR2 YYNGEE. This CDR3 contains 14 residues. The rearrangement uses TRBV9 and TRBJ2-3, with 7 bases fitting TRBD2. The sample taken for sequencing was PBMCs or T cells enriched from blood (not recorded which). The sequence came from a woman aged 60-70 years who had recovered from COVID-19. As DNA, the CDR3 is TGTGCCAGCAGCGTAGCGGGGGGAAGGGATACGCAGTATTTT. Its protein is CASSVAGGRDTQYF.